What follows describes a single T cell receptor beta chain. The data were produced by immunoSEQ multiplex PCR, yet TCRdb's version contains in-frame clones alone and is incomplete. The sample gives under 250,000 clones, roughly 88% of which show up once; 6.3% is in the top ten. One Seattle source followed patients from active infection through their disease course. In germline, CDR1 is MNHNS, CDR2 SASEGT. With 2 bases removed from V and 2 bases from J, the gap between germline ends came to 13 bases. This CDR3 is 16 amino acids long. The source of the sample is a study of blood T cell repertoires in COVID-19. Whole-study context: Sample material is recorded as cDNA or gDNA derived from T cells, B-cell-depleted T cells, or PBMCs.

The chain joins TRBV6-1 to TRBJ1-5; possible D gene TRBD1, 6 bases. This receptor was obtained from a young woman with COVID-19, enrolled during active disease. Sequencing was performed on peripheral blood. This chain's CDR3 is CASSEREGVGNQPQHF. Written as DNA, the CDR3 is TGTGCCAGCAGTGAACGGGAGGGGGTAGGCAATCAGCCCCAGCATTTT.